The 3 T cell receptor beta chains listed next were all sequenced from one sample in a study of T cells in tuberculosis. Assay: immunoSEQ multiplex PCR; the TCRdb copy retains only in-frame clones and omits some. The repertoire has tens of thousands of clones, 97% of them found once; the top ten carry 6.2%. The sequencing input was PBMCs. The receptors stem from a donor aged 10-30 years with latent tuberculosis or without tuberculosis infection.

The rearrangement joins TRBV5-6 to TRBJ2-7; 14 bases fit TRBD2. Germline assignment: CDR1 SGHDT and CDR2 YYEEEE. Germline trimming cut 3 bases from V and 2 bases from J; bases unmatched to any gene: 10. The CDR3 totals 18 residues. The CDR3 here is CASSSTSGGASLTYEQYF. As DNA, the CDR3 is TGTGCCAGCAGCTCGACTAGCGGGGGGGCCTCCTTGACCTACGAGCAGTACTTC.

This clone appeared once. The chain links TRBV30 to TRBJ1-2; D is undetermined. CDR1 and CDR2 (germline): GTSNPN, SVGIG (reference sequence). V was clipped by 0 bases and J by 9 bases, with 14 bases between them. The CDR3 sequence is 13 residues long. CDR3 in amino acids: CAWSVGDFGSYTF. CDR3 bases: TGTGCCTGGAGTGTCGGAGATTTCGGGAGCTACACCTTC. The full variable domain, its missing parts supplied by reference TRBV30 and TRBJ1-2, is SQTIHQWPATLVQPVGSPLSLECTVEGTSNPNLYWYRQAAGRGLQLLFYSVGIGQISSEVPQNLSASRPQDRQFILSSKKLLLSDSGFYLCAWSVGDFGSYTFGSGTRLTVV.

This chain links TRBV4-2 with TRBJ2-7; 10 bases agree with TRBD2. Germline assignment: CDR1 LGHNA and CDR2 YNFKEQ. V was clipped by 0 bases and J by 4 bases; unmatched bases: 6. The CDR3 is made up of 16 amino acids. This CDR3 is CASSQDPGSGGYEQYF. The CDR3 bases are TGTGCCAGCAGCCAAGATCCGGGTAGCGGGGGGTACGAGCAGTACTTC.